Sequencing of this T cell receptor beta chain was carried out in a study of blood T cell repertoires in COVID-19. The wider study: Material from acute and convalescent COVID-19 was sourced from the United States, Italy and Spain. The analysed material was cDNA or gDNA that came from T cells, B-cell-depleted T cells, or PBMCs.

This clone was seen only once. Per the original methods: Amplifying reference gene primers gave estimates of nucleated cell counts. The table came from immunoSEQ multiplex PCR; TCRdb's copy has only in-frame clones and leaves some out. Clonal size and the V and J genes are those of that table, whereas D and trimming came from the DNA. The sample has over 200,000 clones, 84% seen once. The receptor comes from a woman aged 50 to 60 with active or convalescent COVID-19. Input material: peripheral blood.

In DNA, the CDR3 is TGTGCCACCTATCTTTGGACTAGCTCCTACGAGCAGTACTTC. Amino acids: CATYLWTSSYEQYF. The rearrangement joins TRBV5-4 to TRBJ2-7; TRBD2 matches at 7 bases. This CDR3 contains 14 residues. Germline V gene lookup returns CDR1 SGHNT and CDR2 YYREEE (reference sequence). Trimming removed 9 bases from V and 0 bases from J; junction bases left unmatched: 9. Together with reference TRBV5-4 and TRBJ2-7, the CDR3 gives the full variable domain: ETGVTQSPTHLIKTRGQQVTLRCSSQSGHNTVSWYQQALGQGPQFIFQYYREEENGRGNFPPRFSGLQFPNYSSELNVNALELDDSALYLCATYLWTSSYEQYFGPGTRLTVT.